Following are 10 T cell receptor beta chains from one sample sequenced in a study of CXCR3-negative and CXCR3-positive naive CD8 T cells. Preparation of TRB cDNA libraries relied on 5' RACE carrying UMI labels. TCRdb reanalyzed the 5' RACE reads and collapses them to one entry per CDR3 protein, without DNA. Reported are around 140,000 distinct CDR3 sequences; the ten largest clones contain around 0.44%. These receptors' antigens are unknown. Study results and limitations: Compared with CXCR3-negative naive cells, CXCR3-positive naive cells showed more hydrophobic TRB CDR3s.

The sample was naive CXCR3+ CD8+ T cells from blood. Regarding subset: CD45RO-CCR7+CD27+CD95- naive CD8+ T cells expressing CXCR3 (TNR3+). The receptors derive from a human donor in good health. Some clones in this sample may be carry-over from other donors' samples.

The chain carries TRBV7-6 and TRBJ1-1. Germline values: CDR1 SGHVS, CDR2 FNYEAQ. This CDR3 is built from 13 residues. CDR3 sequence: CASSPDLLTEAFF.

Here the CDR3 reads CASSLSGRGYNEQFF. The gene calls are TRBV7-6 and TRBJ2-1; no DNA is available, so the TRBD2 call from TCRdb remains unchecked. The CDR3 consists of 15 residues. CDR1 is SGHVS and CDR2 is FNYEAQ in the germline V gene.

This chain joins TRBV29-1 and TRBJ2-1; TCRdb's D call of TRBD2 is untestable without DNA. The CDR3 runs to 13 residues. Germline CDR1 reads SQVTM; CDR2 reads ANQGSEA. CDR3 amino acids: CSVDGGARNEQFF.

The chain has TRBV28 and TRBJ2-5; the TCRdb D gene call, TRBD1, has no DNA to confirm it. The germline V gene encodes CDR1 MDHEN and CDR2 SYDVKM. This CDR3 has 14 amino acids. The CDR3 is CASSLLSGVKTQYF.

The CDR3 spells CASSLGIRPPSTVYEQYF. The V gene is TRBV7-8, the J gene TRBJ2-7; the TRBD2 assignment by TCRdb is unverifiable without DNA. CDR1 SGHVS and CDR2 FQNEAQ come from the germline V gene. CDR3 length: 18 residues.

The chain recombines TRBV6-2 or TRBV6-3 with TRBJ1-2. Germline V gene lookup returns CDR1 MNHEY and CDR2 SVGEGT. There are 12 residues in the CDR3. CDR3 loop: CASSHSIYGYTF.

The V call is TRBV7-3, the J call TRBJ2-1; with no DNA, the TCRdb D assignment of TRBD1 cannot be verified. The germline CDR1 and CDR2 sequences are SGHTA and FQGTGA. The CDR3 sequence is 15 residues long. The CDR3: CASSPGTGGLDEQFF.

The chain couples TRBV7-9 to TRBJ2-1; the TCRdb D gene call, TRBD2, has no DNA to confirm it. CDR3 size: 17 residues. CDR1 and CDR2 (germline): SEHNR, FQNEAQ (reference sequence). The CDR3 is CASNLGTSGGAVNEQFF.

The chain uses TRBV7-8 and TRBJ1-5. The CDR3 contains 13 residues. Germline V gene sequence: CDR1 SGHVS, CDR2 FQNEAQ. The CDR3 sequence is CASSRGGHQPQHF. Drawing the rest from reference TRBV7-8 and TRBJ1-5, the complete variable domain is GAGVSQSPRYKVAKRGQDVALRCDPISGHVSLFWYQQALGQGPEFLTYFQNEAQLDKSGLPSDRFFAERPEGSVSTLKIQRTQQEDSAVYLCASSRGGHQPQHFGDGTRLSIL.

This chain joins TRBV24-1 and TRBJ2-2. The germline V gene has CDR1 KGHDR and CDR2 SFDVKD. This CDR3 contains 14 residues. CDR3 sequence reads: CATSGAVRPGELFF.